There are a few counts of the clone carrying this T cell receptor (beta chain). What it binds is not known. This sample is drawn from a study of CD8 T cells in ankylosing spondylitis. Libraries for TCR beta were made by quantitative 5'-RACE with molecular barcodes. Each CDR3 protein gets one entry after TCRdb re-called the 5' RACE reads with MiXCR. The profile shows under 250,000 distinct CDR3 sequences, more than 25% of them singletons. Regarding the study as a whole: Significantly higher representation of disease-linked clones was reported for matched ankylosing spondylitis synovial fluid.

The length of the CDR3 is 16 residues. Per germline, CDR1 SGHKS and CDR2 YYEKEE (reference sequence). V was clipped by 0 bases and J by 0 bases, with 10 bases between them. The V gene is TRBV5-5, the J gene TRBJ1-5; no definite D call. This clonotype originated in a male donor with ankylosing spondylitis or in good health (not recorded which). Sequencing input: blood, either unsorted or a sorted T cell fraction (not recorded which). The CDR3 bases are TGTGCCAGCAGCTTGGAGGTAGAAAATAGCAATCAGCCCCAGCATTTT. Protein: CASSLEVENSNQPQHF.